The 20 T cell receptor beta chains presented below share a single source sample, sequenced in a study of cytomegalovirus exposure and HLA in healthy donors. Use of 60 Vbeta and 13 Jbeta primers characterized the PCR. The assay was immunoSEQ multiplex PCR, and TCRdb's table has in-frame clones only and misses some. Here the sample spans some 170,000 clones, approximately 78% being singletons. The sample comprised PBMCs. Source of these receptors: a human donor in good health.

The gene calls are TRBV19 and TRBJ1-1; D gene uncertain. Trimming took 6 bases from V and 4 from J, leaving 12 bases between them. The CDR3 covers 13 residues. In germline, CDR1 is LNHDA, CDR2 SQIVND (reference sequence). Written as DNA, the CDR3 is TGTGCCAGTAGATACGGGTCTAGCACTGAAGCTTTCTTT. It codes for CASRYGSSTEAFF.

The rearrangement uses TRBV18 and TRBJ2-1; 7 bases line up with TRBD1. The CDR3 sequence is 16 residues long. CDR1 is KGHSH, CDR2 LQKENI, per germline. The junction had 11 bases not matched to a gene; V was cut back by 5 bases and J by 4 bases. CDR3 sequence reads: CASSREQGIRYNEQFF. The CDR3 DNA reads TGTGCCAGCTCAAGGGAACAGGGGATCAGATACAATGAGCAGTTCTTC. Drawing the rest from reference TRBV18 and TRBJ2-1, the complete variable domain is NAGVMQNPRHLVRRRGQEARLRCSPMKGHSHVYWYRQLPEEGLKFMVYLQKENIIDESGMPKERFSAEFPKEGPSILRIQQVVRGDSAAYFCASSREQGIRYNEQFFGPGTRLTVL.

The V call is TRBV25-1, the J call TRBJ1-3; D call uncertain. Germline assignment: CDR1 MGHDK and CDR2 SYGVNS. The CDR3 consists of 13 residues. The V gene lost 6 bases and the J gene lost 2 bases, with 8 bases spanning the gap. Written as DNA, the CDR3 is TGTGCCAGCAGATTAGGAGCTGGAAACACCATATATTTT. This gives the protein CASRLGAGNTIYF.

The gene calls are TRBV30 and TRBJ2-5; D possibly corresponds to TRBD2 (7 bases). CDR1 and CDR2 (germline): GTSNPN, SVGIG (reference sequence). The CDR3 is made up of 14 amino acids. V was cut by 1 base and J by 7 bases, with 16 bases left in between. The CDR3 spells CAWSGGGRVGTQYF. The CDR3 nucleotides read TGTGCCTGGAGTGGGGGGGGCCGGGTTGGGACCCAGTACTTC.

The chain uses TRBV4-2 and TRBJ2-3; D is uncertain. Trimming stripped 0 bases from V and 6 bases from J, with 7 bases between. In germline, CDR1 is LGHNA, CDR2 YNFKEQ. CDR3 length: 13 amino acids. CDR3 sequence reads: CASSQDSGDTQYF. In DNA form, the CDR3 reads TGTGCCAGCAGCCAAGACTCAGGTGATACGCAGTATTTT.

This clone was observed a few times. The V gene is TRBV6-5, the J gene TRBJ2-7, with 9 nucleotides matching TRBD1. Per germline, CDR1 MNHEY and CDR2 SVGAGI. The CDR3 runs to 15 residues. V trimming: 8 bases; J trimming: 3 bases; junction bases outside the gene matches: 11. This CDR3 is CASSRPGTGHYEQYF. The CDR3, as DNA: TGTGCCAGCTCACGGCCCGGGACAGGGCACTACGAGCAGTACTTC.

The chain links TRBV19 to TRBJ1-1; 10 bases align to TRBD1. CDR1 is LNHDA, CDR2 SQIVND, per germline (reference sequence). The CDR3 spans 13 residues. V was pared by 10 bases and J by 3 bases, with 5 bases of the junction left unmatched. CDR3 bases: TGTGCCACCAGGACAGGGGGAGACACTGAAGCTTTCTTT. Translation: CATRTGGDTEAFF.

V usage is TRBV10-3 and J usage is TRBJ1-1, with 10 bases identical to TRBD1. The CDR3 consists of 16 residues. After removal of 5 bases from V and 3 bases from J, the junction contained 9 bases not matched to a gene. In germline, CDR1 is ENHRY, CDR2 SYGVKD. The DNA of the CDR3 is TGTGCCATCAGTCGGACAGGGGGAAAGCGGGACACTGAAGCTTTCTTT. Its protein is CAISRTGGKRDTEAFF.

V gene TRBV15 combines with J gene TRBJ2-5; D is perhaps TRBD2 (6 bases). The V gene lost 0 bases and the J gene lost 5 bases, with 10 bases spanning the gap. CDR3 length: 14 amino acids. CDR1 and CDR2 (germline): LNHNV, YYDKDF (reference sequence). The CDR3, as DNA: TGTGCCACCAGCAGAGATCGCGGGGTTGAGACCCAGTACTTC. Encoded protein: CATSRDRGVETQYF.

This clone showed up just a few times. V gene TRBV7-8 combines with J gene TRBJ2-1, with D possibly TRBD2 on 5 matching bases. The germline V gene has CDR1 SGHVS and CDR2 FQNEAQ. This CDR3 comprises 14 residues. The ends were cut back, 0 bases at V and 8 bases at J, with 11 bases in the middle. CDR3 region: CASSLAPAVDEQFF. The CDR3 DNA follows: TGTGCCAGCAGCTTAGCCCCAGCGGTCGATGAGCAGTTCTTC.

The V and J genes are TRBV10-2 and TRBJ2-1; 8 positions match TRBD2. J was trimmed by 2 bases and V by 3 bases; bases with no gene match: 6. Germline CDR1 reads WSHSY; CDR2 reads SAAADI. This CDR3 is built from 16 residues. In DNA form, the CDR3 reads TGCGCCAGCAGTGACCCACCAGCGGGGGCCTACAATGAGCAGTTCTTC. It yields the protein CASSDPPAGAYNEQFF.

The chain links TRBV29-1 to TRBJ1-2; D not certain. The CDR3 contains 15 residues. The V end lost 4 bases, the J end lost 2 bases, and 17 bases lay between the germline ends. The V gene's germline CDR1 is SQVTM and CDR2 ANQGSEA. The CDR3 sequence: CSVGQRGTENYGYTF. In DNA form, the CDR3 reads TGCAGCGTTGGTCAGCGGGGAACTGAGAACTATGGCTACACCTTC.

V is TRBV7-2 and J is TRBJ2-1, with TRBD1 matching over 12 bases. With 5 bases clipped from V and 2 bases from J, the junction kept 10 bases outside the gene matches. The CDR3 runs to 18 residues. Germline-derived CDR1 and CDR2 are SGHTA and FQGNSA. This CDR3 reads CASSLSPGTGGAYNEQFF. CDR3 sequence (DNA): TGTGCCAGCAGCCTAAGTCCCGGGACAGGGGGCGCCTACAATGAGCAGTTCTTC.

Points on this clone: One junction end does not reproduce the germline sequence, and a read error may be involved. V gene TRBV2 combines with J gene TRBJ1-1; 8 nucleotides line up with TRBD1. This CDR3 is 14 amino acids long. Germline V gives CDR1 SNHLY, CDR2 FYNNEI. The CDR3 DNA reads as TGTGCCAGCAGTACCCCTGGACAGGGCGGGGTTTTCATGTTC. Protein sequence: CASSTPGQGGVFMF.

Only a few counts were recorded for this clone. The CDR3 region is CASSILGGQPQHF. The DNA of the CDR3 is TGTGCCAGTAGTATATTAGGGGGTCAGCCCCAGCATTTT. The V call is TRBV19, the J call TRBJ1-5, with D possibly TRBD1 on 6 matching bases. Trimming removed 2 bases at V and 6 bases at J, with 8 bases between. The CDR3 has 13 residues. Germline V gene sequence: CDR1 LNHDA, CDR2 SQIVND (reference sequence).

This chain connects TRBV27 to TRBJ1-6, with D possibly TRBD1 on 6 matching bases. Looked up from germline, CDR1 is MNHEY and CDR2 is SMNVEV (reference sequence). This CDR3 is 14 amino acids long. The V end was cut by 4 bases, the J end by 7 bases, with 11 bases between. The CDR3 DNA follows: TGTGCCAGCAGTTCCCTTGACAGGAATTCACCCCTCCACTTT. Its translation: CASSSLDRNSPLHF.

The chain couples TRBV6-4 to TRBJ1-1; D remains ambiguous. Germline CDR1 and CDR2: MRHNA and SNTAGT. This CDR3 is 14 amino acids long. Trimming took off 2 bases at V and 0 bases at J, with 7 bases between the two ends. The CDR3: CASSDGHLNTEAFF. Here the CDR3 DNA reads TGTGCCAGCAGTGACGGGCACCTGAACACTGAAGCTTTCTTT.

The genes are TRBV6-1 and TRBJ1-2; unclear D gene. Germline V gene lookup returns CDR1 MNHNS and CDR2 SASEGT. The length of the CDR3 is 13 residues. Trimming took 6 bases from V and 2 from J, leaving 10 bases between them. The CDR3 nucleotides are TGTGCCAGCAGCCACCGCCAGAACTATGGCTACACCTTC. Its translation: CASSHRQNYGYTF.

This clone is deemed medium-sized (0.01 to 0.1%). This sequence joins TRBV7-9 and TRBJ1-6; D remains ambiguous. V was cut by 0 bases and J by 2 bases, with 8 bases left in between. The CDR3 has 16 amino acids. Germline lookup yields CDR1 SEHNR and CDR2 FQNEAQ (reference sequence). CDR3: CASSLAQPTYNSPLHF. The CDR3 DNA sequence: TGTGCCAGCAGCTTAGCACAGCCAACCTATAATTCACCCCTCCACTTT.

The rearrangement uses TRBV9 and TRBJ2-1, with TRBD2 matching 9 bases. V was pared by 4 bases and J by 0 bases, with 20 bases of the junction left unmatched. The CDR3 covers 21 residues. Germline values: CDR1 SGDLS, CDR2 YYNGEE. In DNA, the CDR3 is TGTGCCAGCAGCAAGACCGTTCCCGGGACTAGCAGCCGTAACTCCTACAATGAGCAGTTCTTC. Translating it yields CASSKTVPGTSSRNSYNEQFF.